This entry concerns a single TCR beta chain. Its antigen remains unknown. The sample is drawn from a study of T cell responses to AZD1222 COVID-19 vaccine. As for the study in general: Analysis merged second doses at about 4 or about 12 weeks.

Germline V gene lookup returns CDR1 SGHAT and CDR2 FQNNGV. The CDR3 consists of 15 residues. V gave up 3 bases and J gave up 8 bases; unmatched junction bases: 10. General study findings and limits: Clonal diversity was possibly underestimated, and white British individuals and females predominated among donors. Vaccination with two AZD1222 doses was followed by a rise in Spike-specific TCR breadth and depth. Among spike-specific TCRs, nearly half reportedly target unmutated variant regions.

The data were produced by immunoSEQ multiplex PCR, yet TCRdb's version contains in-frame clones alone and is incomplete. Of 110,000 to 150,000 clones in the sample, around 88% were seen once. The sequence derives from an adult in good health. The chain joins TRBV11-2 to TRBJ1-2, with TRBD1 matching over 9 bases. Sequenced material: peripheral blood, taken on day 0 of AZD1222 vaccination. The CDR3 bases are TGTGCCAGCAGCTTCCACGCGGGACAGGGCCTGGGCTACACCTTC. As protein: CASSFHAGQGLGYTF. The entire variable domain, with the rest obtained from reference TRBV11-2 and TRBJ1-2, is as follows: EAGVAQSPRYKIIEKRQSVAFWCNPISGHATLYWYQQILGQGPKLLIQFQNNGVVDDSQLPKDRFSAERLKGVDSTLKIQPAKLEDSAVYLCASSFHAGQGLGYTFGSGTRLTVV.